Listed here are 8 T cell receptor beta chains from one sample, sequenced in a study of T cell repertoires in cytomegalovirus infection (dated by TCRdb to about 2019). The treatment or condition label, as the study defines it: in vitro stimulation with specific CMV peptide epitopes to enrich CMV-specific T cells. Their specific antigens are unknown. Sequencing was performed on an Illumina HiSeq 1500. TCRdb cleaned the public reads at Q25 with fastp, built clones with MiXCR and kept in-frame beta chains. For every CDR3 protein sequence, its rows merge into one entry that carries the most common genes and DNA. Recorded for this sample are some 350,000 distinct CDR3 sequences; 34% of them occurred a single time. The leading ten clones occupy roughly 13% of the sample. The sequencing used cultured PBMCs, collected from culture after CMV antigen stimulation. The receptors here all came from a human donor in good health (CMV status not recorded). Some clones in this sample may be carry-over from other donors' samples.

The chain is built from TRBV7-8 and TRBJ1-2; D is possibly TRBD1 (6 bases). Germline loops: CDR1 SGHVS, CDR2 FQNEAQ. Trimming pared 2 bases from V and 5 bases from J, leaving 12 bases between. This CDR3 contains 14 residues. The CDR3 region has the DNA TGTGCCAGCAGCTTAAGGGAACAGGGATATGGCTACACCTTC. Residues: CASSLREQGYGYTF.

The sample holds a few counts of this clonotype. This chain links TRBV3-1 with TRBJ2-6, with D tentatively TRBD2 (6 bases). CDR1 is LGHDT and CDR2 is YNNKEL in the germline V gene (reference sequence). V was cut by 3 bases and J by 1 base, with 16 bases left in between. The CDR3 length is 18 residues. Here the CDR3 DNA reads TGTGCCAGCAGCCATTACTGGGAGGTTCGTTCTGGGGCCAACGTCCTGACTTTC. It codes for CASSHYWEVRSGANVLTF. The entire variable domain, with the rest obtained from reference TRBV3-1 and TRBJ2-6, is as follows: DTAVSQTPKYLVTQMGNDKSIKCEQNLGHDTMYWYKQDSKKFLKIMFSYNNKELIINETVPNRFSPKSPDKAHLNLHINSLELGDSAVYFCASSHYWEVRSGANVLTFGAGSRLTVL.

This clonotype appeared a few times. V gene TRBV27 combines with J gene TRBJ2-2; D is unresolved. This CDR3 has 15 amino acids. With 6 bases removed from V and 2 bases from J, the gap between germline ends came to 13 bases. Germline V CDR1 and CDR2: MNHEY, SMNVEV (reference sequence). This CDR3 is CASSPNRPNTGELFF. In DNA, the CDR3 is TGTGCCAGCAGCCCAAACAGACCTAACACCGGGGAGCTGTTTTTT.

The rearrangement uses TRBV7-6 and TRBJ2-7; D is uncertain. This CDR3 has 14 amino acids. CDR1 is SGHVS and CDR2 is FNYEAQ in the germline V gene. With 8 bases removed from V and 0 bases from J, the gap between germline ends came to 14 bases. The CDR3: CASGSSFRSYEQYF. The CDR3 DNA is TGTGCCAGCGGATCAAGCTTTCGCTCCTACGAGCAGTACTTC. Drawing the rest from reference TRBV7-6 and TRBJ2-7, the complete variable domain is GAGVSQSPRYKVTKRGQDVALRCDPISGHVSLYWYRQALGQGPEFLTYFNYEAQQDKSGLPNDRFSAERPEGSISTLTIQRTEQRDSAMYRCASGSSFRSYEQYFGPGTRLTVT.

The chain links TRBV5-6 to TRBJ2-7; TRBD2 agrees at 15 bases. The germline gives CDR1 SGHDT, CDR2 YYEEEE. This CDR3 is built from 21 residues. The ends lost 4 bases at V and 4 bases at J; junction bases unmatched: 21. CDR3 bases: TGTGCCAGCAGCCCGGACAGGAATAACTTAGGGACTAGCGGGAGGACTTACGAGCAGTACTTC. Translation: CASSPDRNNLGTSGRTYEQYF.

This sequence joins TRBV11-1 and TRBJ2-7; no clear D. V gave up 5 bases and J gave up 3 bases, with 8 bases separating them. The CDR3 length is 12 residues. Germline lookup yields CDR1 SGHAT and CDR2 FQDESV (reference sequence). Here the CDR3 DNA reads TGTGCCAGCAGCGGCAACCGCTACGAGCAGTACTTC. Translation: CASSGNRYEQYF. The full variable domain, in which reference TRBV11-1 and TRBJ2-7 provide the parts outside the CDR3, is EAEVAQSPRYKITEKSQAVAFWCDPISGHATLYWYRQILGQGPELLVQFQDESVVDDSQLPKDRFSAERLKGVDSTLKIQPAELGDSAMYLCASSGNRYEQYFGPGTRLTVT.

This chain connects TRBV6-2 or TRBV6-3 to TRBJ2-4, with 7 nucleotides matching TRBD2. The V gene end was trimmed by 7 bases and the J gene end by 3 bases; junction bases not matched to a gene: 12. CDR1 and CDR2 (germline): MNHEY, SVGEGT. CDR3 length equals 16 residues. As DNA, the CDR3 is TGTGCCAGCAACAAACTAGCGCCAGCCCTCAAAAACATTCAGTACTTC. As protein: CASNKLAPALKNIQYF.

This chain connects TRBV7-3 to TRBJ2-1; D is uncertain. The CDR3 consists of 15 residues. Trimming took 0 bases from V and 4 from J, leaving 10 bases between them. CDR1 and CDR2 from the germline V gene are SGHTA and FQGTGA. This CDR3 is CASSLTYDSYNEQFF. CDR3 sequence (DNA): TGTGCCAGCAGCTTAACCTATGACTCGTACAATGAGCAGTTCTTC. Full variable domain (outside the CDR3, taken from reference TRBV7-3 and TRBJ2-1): GAGVSQTPSNKVTEKGKYVELRCDPISGHTALYWYRQSLGQGPEFLIYFQGTGAADDSGLPNDRFFAVRPEGSVSTLKIQRTERGDSAVYLCASSLTYDSYNEQFFGPGTRLTVL.